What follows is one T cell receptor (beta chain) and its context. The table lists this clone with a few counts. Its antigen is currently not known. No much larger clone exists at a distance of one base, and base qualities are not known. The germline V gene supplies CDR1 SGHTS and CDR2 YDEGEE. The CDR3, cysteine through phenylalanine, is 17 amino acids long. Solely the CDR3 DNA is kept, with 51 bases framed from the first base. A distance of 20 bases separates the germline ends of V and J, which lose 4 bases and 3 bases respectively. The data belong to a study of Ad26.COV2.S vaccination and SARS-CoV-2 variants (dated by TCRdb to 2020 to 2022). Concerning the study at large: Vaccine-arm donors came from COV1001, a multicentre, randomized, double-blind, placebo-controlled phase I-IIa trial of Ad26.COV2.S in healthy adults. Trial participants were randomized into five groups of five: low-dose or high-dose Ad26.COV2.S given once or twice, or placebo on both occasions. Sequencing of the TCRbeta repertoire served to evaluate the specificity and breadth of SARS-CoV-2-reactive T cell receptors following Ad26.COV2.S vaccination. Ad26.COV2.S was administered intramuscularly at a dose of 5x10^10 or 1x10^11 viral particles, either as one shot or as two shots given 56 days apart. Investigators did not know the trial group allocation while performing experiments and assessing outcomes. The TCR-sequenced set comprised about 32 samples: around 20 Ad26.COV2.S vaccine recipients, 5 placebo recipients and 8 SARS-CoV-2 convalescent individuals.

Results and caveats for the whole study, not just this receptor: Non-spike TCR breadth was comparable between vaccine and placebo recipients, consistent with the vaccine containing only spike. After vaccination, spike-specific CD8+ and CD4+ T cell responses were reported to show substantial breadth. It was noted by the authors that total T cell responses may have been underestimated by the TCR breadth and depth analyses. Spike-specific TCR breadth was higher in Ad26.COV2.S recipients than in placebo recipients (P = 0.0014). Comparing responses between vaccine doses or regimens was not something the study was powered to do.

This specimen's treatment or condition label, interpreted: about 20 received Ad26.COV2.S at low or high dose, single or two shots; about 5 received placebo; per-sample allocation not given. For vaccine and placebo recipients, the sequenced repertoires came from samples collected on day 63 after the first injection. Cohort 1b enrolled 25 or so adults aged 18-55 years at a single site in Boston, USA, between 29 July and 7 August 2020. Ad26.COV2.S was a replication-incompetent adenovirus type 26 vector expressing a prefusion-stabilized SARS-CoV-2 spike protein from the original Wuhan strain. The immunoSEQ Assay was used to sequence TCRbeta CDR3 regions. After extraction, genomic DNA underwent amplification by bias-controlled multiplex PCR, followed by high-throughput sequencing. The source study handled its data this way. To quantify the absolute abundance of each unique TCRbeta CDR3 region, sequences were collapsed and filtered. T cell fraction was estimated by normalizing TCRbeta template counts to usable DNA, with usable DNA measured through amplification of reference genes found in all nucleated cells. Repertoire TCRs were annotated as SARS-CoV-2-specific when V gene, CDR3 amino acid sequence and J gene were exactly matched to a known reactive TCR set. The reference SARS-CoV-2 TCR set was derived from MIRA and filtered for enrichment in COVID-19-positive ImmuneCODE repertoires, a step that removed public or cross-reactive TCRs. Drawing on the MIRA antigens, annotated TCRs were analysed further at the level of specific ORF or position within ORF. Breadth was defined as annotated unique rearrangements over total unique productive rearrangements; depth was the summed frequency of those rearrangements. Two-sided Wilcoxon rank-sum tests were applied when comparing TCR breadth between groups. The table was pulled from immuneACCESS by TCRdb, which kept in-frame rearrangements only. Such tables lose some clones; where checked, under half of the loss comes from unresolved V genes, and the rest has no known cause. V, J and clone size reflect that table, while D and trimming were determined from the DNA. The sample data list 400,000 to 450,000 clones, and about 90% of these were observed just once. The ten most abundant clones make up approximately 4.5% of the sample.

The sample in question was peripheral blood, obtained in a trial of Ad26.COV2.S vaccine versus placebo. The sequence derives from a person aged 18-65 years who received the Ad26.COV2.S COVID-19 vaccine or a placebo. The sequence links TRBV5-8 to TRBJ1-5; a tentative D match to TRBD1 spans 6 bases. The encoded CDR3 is CASSRGGGWTDNQPQHF. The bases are TGTGCCAGCAGCCGGGGCGGGGGTTGGACAGACAATCAGCCCCAGCATTTT.